Shown below are 11 T cell receptor beta chains from a single sample sequenced in a study of human T cells and chemical hapten exposure. Time point meaning: patch test 1, 2 weeks after DPC sensitization. As for treatment: therapeutic diphenylcyclopropenone sensitization with weekly scalp DPC. MiXCR was run by TCRdb on the RACE reads, yielding one entry per CDR3 protein. The table has more than 90,000 distinct CDR3 sequences, approximately 10% seen once. This material consisted of whole blood, taken in connection with sensitization to the hapten diphenylcyclopropenone (DPC). All receptors derive from a man aged 35 to 55 with alopecia areata. Some clones in this sample may be carry-over from other donors' samples.

The gene calls are TRBV5-1 and TRBJ2-7, with 8 bases aligning to TRBD1. Germline V gives CDR1 SGHRS, CDR2 YFSETQ. V shed 4 bases, J shed 3 bases, and the junction held 6 bases outside the gene matches. The CDR3 spans 14 residues. Here the CDR3 reads CASSPGQGGYEQYV. The CDR3 nucleotides are TGCGCCAGCAGCCCTGGACAGGGCGGCTACGAGCAGTACGTC.

This clonotype has a handful of counts. J is TRBJ2-2 and V is TRBV10-3; possible D gene TRBD2, 5 bases. V lost 4 bases to trimming and J lost 4 bases, with 16 bases between them. This CDR3 region has 16 residues. The germline gives CDR1 ENHRY, CDR2 SYGVKD. Here the CDR3 DNA reads TGTGCCATCAGTGGTGGTACTAGTGTTAGCACCGGGGAGCTGTTTTTT. Its translation: CAISGGTSVSTGELFF.

This clonotype was found many times. The V call is TRBV20-1, the J call TRBJ2-1; D perhaps matches TRBD2 (5 bases). Germline V gives CDR1 DFQATT, CDR2 SNEGSKA (reference sequence). The CDR3 consists of 14 residues. CDR3 region: CSARSSGSVYEQFF. The CDR3 nucleotides are TGCAGCGCTCGATCCAGCGGTTCCGTCTATGAGCAGTTCTTC.

This clonotype showed up just a few times. The rearrangement joins TRBV29-1 to TRBJ2-7; no clear D gene. Germline V CDR1 and CDR2: SQVTM, ANQGSEA. Between the trimmed V and J ends, which lost 4 bases and 1 base, there was a span of 5 bases. CDR3 length equals 11 residues. The CDR3 region is CSVVRSYEQYF. The CDR3 DNA is TGCAGCGTTGTAAGGTCCTACGAGCAGTACTTC.

This clonotype was observed a handful of times. At one boundary the junction diverges from the germline segment, which might be a read error. V and J are TRBV7-7 and TRBJ2-3; D remains unclear. The V gene's germline CDR1 is SSHAT and CDR2 FNYEAQ (reference sequence). The CDR3 spans 14 residues. CDR3 sequence: CASSPSEVDDTQYF. The DNA of the CDR3 is TGTGCTAGCAGCCCATCCGAGGTTGATGATACGCAGTATTTT.

Notes on this clonotype: At one end the junction does not follow the germline gene, possibly because of a read error. The chain joins TRBV28 to TRBJ2-5; perhaps TRBD2 as D (6 bases). This CDR3 contains 13 residues. Per the germline V gene, CDR1 is MDHEN and CDR2 is SYDVKM. Written as DNA, the CDR3 is TGTGCCAGCAGTTTTCGGGCGGGATACCCGCTCCTGTTC. It translates to CASSFRAGYPLLF.

This rearrangement joins TRBV7-2 to TRBJ2-1; TRBD2 agrees at 7 bases. V lost 10 bases to trimming and J lost 9 bases; unmatched junction nucleotides: 12. CDR1 and CDR2 from the germline V gene are SGHTA and FQGNSA. The CDR3 covers 13 residues. CDR3 amino acids: CATGARSGGEQFF. The CDR3 DNA reads TGTGCCACCGGGGCACGCTCGGGAGGTGAGCAGTTCTTC.

This sequence joins TRBV27 and TRBJ2-7; the match to TRBD1 covers 7 bases. The CDR3 is 15 residues long. V shed 5 bases, J shed 1 base, and the junction held 8 bases outside the gene matches. Germline loops: CDR1 MNHEY, CDR2 SMNVEV (reference sequence). The CDR3 spells CASSDDRVGSYEQYF. For the CDR3, the DNA is TGTGCCAGCAGTGACGACAGGGTTGGGTCCTACGAGCAGTACTTC.

This sequence joins TRBV20-1 and TRBJ2-7; 9 positions match TRBD2. V dropped 4 bases and J dropped 3; count of bases not matched to a gene: 10. Germline V lookup: CDR1 DFQATT, CDR2 SNEGSKA (reference sequence). The CDR3 length is 15 residues. The CDR3 protein is CSATVEASGDYEQYF. CDR3 coding DNA: TGCAGTGCTACCGTTGAGGCTAGCGGGGACTACGAGCAGTACTTC.

The rearrangement joins TRBV20-1 to TRBJ2-4; D call uncertain. This CDR3 is 14 amino acids long. Trimming cost V 0 bases and J 0 bases, with 6 bases left between them. Per the germline V gene, CDR1 is DFQATT and CDR2 is SNEGSKA (reference sequence). The DNA for the CDR3 is TGCAGTGCTAGAGAACCTAGAGCCAAAAACATTCAGTACTTC. It encodes CSAREPRAKNIQYF.

This chain connects TRBV30 to TRBJ2-3; tentatively, D is TRBD2 (5 bases). Germline V gene data show CDR1 as GTSNPN and CDR2 as SVGIG (reference sequence). V shed 0 bases and J shed 2 bases, with 12 bases lying between them. The length of the CDR3 is 15 residues. The CDR3 DNA sequence: TGTGCCTGGAGTGTAATTAGCGCCTACACAGATACGCAGTATTTT. This translates into CAWSVISAYTDTQYF.